Shown below are 6 T cell receptor beta chains from a single sample sequenced in a study of shared clonotypes between healthy human individuals (TCRdb year 2020). The library relied on the immunoSEQ multiplex PCR assay. In its TCRdb copy, this immuneACCESS table keeps in-frame sequences only and misses some clones. Where compared with another copy, unresolved V genes explain less than half of these, and the others have no known cause. Present in this sample are some 2 million clones, roughly 95% of which were seen just once. Jointly, the top ten make up 1% to 1.5% of the sample. For the CD8 naive samples, CD45RO-negative cells were positively selected for CCR7, yielding a CD45RA+CCR7+ population from which TemRA cells were excluded. The sequencing sample was made of naive CD8+ T cells sorted from blood. The label giving this sample's cell subset or site can be read as: CD45RA+CCR7+. The receptors shown here come from a young man in good health.

The J gene is TRBJ2-1, the V gene TRBV13; 8 bases are shared with TRBD2. V lost 7 bases to trimming and J lost 5 bases; unmatched junction nucleotides: 10. Germline values: CDR1 PRHDT, CDR2 FYEKMQ (reference sequence). CDR3 size: 15 residues. The CDR3 nucleotides are TGTGCCAGCACCGGAGGTCTAGCGGGCAACAATGAGCAGTTCTTC. This sequence encodes CASTGGLAGNNEQFF.

The rearrangement links TRBV19 to TRBJ1-5; D may be TRBD1 (6 bases). Trimming took 5 bases from V and 2 from J, leaving 13 bases between them. Germline V CDR1 and CDR2: LNHDA, SQIVND (reference sequence). CDR3 length: 15 amino acids. The CDR3 region is CASSEQGTGNQPQHF. Here the CDR3 DNA reads TGTGCCAGTAGTGAACAGGGCACGGGCAATCAGCCCCAGCATTTT.

The chain recombines TRBV27 with TRBJ1-1; 9 bases match TRBD1. CDR1 is MNHEY, CDR2 SMNVEV, per germline (reference sequence). The CDR3 is 16 amino acids. J gave up 6 bases and V 1 base, and 9 bases lay outside the gene matches. The CDR3 DNA sequence: TGTGCCAGCAGTTTATATACAGGGGGCAAGGTGGCTGAAGCTTTCTTT. This translates into CASSLYTGGKVAEAFF.

This rearrangement joins TRBV5-4 to TRBJ2-5; weak D call: TRBD2 (6 bases). The CDR3 length is 16 residues. The germline V gene encodes CDR1 SGHNT and CDR2 YYREEE (reference sequence). Trimming shortened V by 1 base and J by 3 bases, and 16 bases separated the two germline ends. The CDR3 spells CASSLLGSGPKETQYF. CDR3 bases: TGTGCCAGCAGCTTGCTGGGTAGCGGACCCAAAGAGACCCAGTACTTC.

The chain recombines TRBV27 with TRBJ2-7, with D hard to call. The CDR3 length is 13 residues. Germline loops: CDR1 MNHEY, CDR2 SMNVEV (reference sequence). V was shortened by 2 bases and J by 2 bases, with 7 bases between the two germline ends. CDR3 sequence reads: CASSLQRPYEQYF. DNA for the CDR3: TGTGCCAGCAGTTTACAAAGGCCCTACGAGCAGTACTTC.

The chain carries TRBV29-1 and TRBJ1-2; 7 bases map to TRBD1. Per the germline V gene, CDR1 is SQVTM and CDR2 is ANQGSEA. Trimming removed 6 bases from V and 2 bases from J; junction bases left unmatched: 9. The CDR3 extends over 14 amino acids. The CDR3 coding sequence is TGCAGCGTACCTCAGGGGGGGCGCAACTATGGCTACACCTTC. Translation gives CSVPQGGRNYGYTF.